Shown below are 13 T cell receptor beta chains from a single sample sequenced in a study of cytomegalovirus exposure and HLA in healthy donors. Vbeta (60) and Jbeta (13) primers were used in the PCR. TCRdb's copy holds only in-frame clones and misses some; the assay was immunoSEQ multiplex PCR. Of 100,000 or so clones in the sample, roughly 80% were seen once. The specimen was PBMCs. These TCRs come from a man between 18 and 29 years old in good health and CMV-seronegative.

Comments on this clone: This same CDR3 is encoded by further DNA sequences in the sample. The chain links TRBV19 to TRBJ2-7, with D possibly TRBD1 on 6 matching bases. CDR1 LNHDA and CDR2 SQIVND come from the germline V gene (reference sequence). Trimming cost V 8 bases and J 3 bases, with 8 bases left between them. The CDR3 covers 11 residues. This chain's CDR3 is CASSQGYEQYF. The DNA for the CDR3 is TGTGCCAGTTCACAGGGCTACGAGCAGTACTTC. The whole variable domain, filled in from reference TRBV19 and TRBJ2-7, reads DGGITQSPKYLFRKEGQNVTLSCEQNLNHDAMYWYRQDPGQGLRLIYYSQIVNDFQKGDIAEGYSVSREKKESFPLTVTSAQKNPTAFYLCASSQGYEQYFGPGTRLTVT.

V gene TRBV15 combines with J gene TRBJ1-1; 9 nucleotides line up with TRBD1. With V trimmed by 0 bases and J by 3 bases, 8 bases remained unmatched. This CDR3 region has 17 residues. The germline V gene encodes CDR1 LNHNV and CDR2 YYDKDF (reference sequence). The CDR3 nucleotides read TGTGCCACCAGCAGAGACCACGGGGACAGGGTTTACACTGAAGCTTTCTTT. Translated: CATSRDHGDRVYTEAFF.

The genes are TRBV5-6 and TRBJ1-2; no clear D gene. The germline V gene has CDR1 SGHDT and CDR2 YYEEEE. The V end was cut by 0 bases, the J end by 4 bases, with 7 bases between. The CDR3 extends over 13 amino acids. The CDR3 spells CASSLGAGYGYTF. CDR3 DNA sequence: TGTGCCAGCAGCTTGGGGGCAGGCTATGGCTACACCTTC.

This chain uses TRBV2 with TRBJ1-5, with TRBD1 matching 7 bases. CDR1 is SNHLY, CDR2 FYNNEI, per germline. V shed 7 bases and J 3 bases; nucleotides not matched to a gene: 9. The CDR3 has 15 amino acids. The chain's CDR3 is CASNRQGVVNQPQHF. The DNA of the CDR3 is TGTGCCAGCAATCGGCAGGGGGTGGTCAATCAGCCCCAGCATTTT.

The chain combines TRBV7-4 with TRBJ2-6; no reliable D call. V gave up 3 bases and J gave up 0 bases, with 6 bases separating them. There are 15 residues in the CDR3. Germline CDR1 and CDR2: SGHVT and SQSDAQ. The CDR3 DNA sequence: TGTGCCAGCAGCTTCCCCTACTCTGGGGCCAACGTCCTGACTTTC. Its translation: CASSFPYSGANVLTF.

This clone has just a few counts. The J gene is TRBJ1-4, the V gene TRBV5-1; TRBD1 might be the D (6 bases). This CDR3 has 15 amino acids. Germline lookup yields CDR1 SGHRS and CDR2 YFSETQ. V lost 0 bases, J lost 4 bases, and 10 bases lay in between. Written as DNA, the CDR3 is TGCGCCAGCAGCTTGGACAGGGCAATTAATGAAAAACTGTTTTTT. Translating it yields CASSLDRAINEKLFF.

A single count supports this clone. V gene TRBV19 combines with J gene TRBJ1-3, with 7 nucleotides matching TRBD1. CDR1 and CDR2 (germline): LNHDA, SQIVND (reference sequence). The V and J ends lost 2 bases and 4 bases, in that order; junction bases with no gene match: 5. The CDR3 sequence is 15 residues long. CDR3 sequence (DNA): TGTGCCAGTAGTATAATCCGGGACAGAGGAAACACCATATATTTT. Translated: CASSIIRDRGNTIYF.

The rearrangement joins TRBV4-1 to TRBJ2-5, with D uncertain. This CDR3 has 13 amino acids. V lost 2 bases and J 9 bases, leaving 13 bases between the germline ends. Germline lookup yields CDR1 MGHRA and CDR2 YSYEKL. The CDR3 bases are TGCGCCAGCAGCCAATACTTAGCATCGGCCCAGTACTTC. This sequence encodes CASSQYLASAQYF.

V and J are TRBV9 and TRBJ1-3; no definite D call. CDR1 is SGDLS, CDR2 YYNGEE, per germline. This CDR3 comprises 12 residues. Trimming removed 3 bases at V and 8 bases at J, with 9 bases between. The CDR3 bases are TGTGCCAGCAGCGACTCCGGGGACACCATATATTTT. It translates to CASSDSGDTIYF.

CDR3 amino acids: CAISESYTRGAHQPQHF. CDR3 bases: TGTGCCATCAGTGAGTCTTATACCAGGGGGGCCCATCAGCCCCAGCATTTT. The V call is TRBV10-3, the J call TRBJ1-5; the match to TRBD1 covers 7 bases. This CDR3 comprises 17 residues. The V and J ends lost 0 bases and 5 bases, in that order; junction bases with no gene match: 10. Germline values: CDR1 ENHRY, CDR2 SYGVKD.

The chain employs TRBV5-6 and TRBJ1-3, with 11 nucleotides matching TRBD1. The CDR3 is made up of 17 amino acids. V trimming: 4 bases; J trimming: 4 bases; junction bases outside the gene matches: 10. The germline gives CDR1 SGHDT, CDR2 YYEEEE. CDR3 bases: TGTGCCAGCAGCCTAGGACAGGGGGCCGGGACGGGAAACACCATATATTTT. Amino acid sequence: CASSLGQGAGTGNTIYF. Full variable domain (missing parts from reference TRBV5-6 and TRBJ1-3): DAGVTQSPTHLIKTRGQQVTLRCSPKSGHDTVSWYQQALGQGPQFIFQYYEEEERQRGNFPDRFSGHQFPNYSSELNVNALLLGDSALYLCASSLGQGAGTGNTIYFGEGSWLTVV.

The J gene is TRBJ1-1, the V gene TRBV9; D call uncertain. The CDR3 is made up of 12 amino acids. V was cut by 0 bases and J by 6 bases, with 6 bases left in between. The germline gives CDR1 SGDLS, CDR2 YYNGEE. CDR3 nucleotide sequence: TGTGCCAGCAGCGTAGGCGGTTCTGAAGCTTTCTTT. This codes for CASSVGGSEAFF.

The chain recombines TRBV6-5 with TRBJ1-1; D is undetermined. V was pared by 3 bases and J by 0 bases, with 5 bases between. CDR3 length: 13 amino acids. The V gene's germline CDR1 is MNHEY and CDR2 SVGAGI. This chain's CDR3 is CASSYSMNTEAFF. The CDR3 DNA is TGTGCCAGCAGTTATAGCATGAACACTGAAGCTTTCTTT.